These 7 T cell receptor beta chains share one sample of origin, sequenced in a study of shared clonotypes between healthy human individuals. The method was immunoSEQ multiplex PCR; TCRdb's version includes in-frame clones alone and lacks a portion of them. This sample has approximately 500,000 clones, with around 73% found just once. Material for sequencing was PBMCs. Receptors were obtained from a woman aged 40 to 50 in good health. Some clones in this sample may be carry-over from other donors' samples.

Of note for this clone: The sample holds other DNA sequences that translate to the same CDR3. The V call is TRBV28, the J call TRBJ2-7, with 9 bases matching TRBD1. Germline V CDR1 and CDR2: MDHEN, SYDVKM. V shed 1 base and J 4 bases; nucleotides not matched to a gene: 5. The CDR3 runs to 15 residues. Here the CDR3 reads CASSLSGQGIYEQYF. The CDR3 coding sequence is TGTGCCAGCAGTTTATCAGGACAGGGGATTTACGAGCAGTACTTC.

The genes are TRBV4-1 and TRBJ2-7; 8 bases align to TRBD1. Germline V lookup: CDR1 MGHRA, CDR2 YSYEKL. V dropped 1 base and J dropped 3; count of bases not matched to a gene: 8. The CDR3 totals 16 residues. In DNA form, the CDR3 reads TGCGCCAGCAGCCAAGGTATGCAGGGGGCGTTCTACGAGCAGTACTTC. Its protein is CASSQGMQGAFYEQYF.

V gene TRBV7-2 combines with J gene TRBJ1-1; D is possibly TRBD1 (5 bases). CDR1 is SGHTA, CDR2 FQGNSA, per germline. Deletions cut 3 bases from V and 1 base from J, with 9 bases between. The CDR3 length is 14 residues. CDR3 sequence: CASSFYGANTEAFF. As DNA, the CDR3 is TGTGCCAGCAGCTTCTACGGGGCGAACACTGAAGCTTTCTTT.

V gene TRBV18 combines with J gene TRBJ2-1; 7 bases are shared with TRBD2. J was trimmed by 8 bases and V by 3 bases; bases with no gene match: 7. CDR1 and CDR2 (germline): KGHSH, LQKENI. CDR3 length: 14 amino acids. In nucleotides, the CDR3 is TGTGCCAGCTCACCGGTTGGGAGGGCGGATGAGCAGTTCTTC. Protein sequence: CASSPVGRADEQFF.

CDR3: CASSRGGYEQYF. The CDR3 DNA follows: TGTGCCAGCAGCCGAGGGGGTTACGAGCAGTACTTC. The chain has TRBV9 and TRBJ2-7; D perhaps matches TRBD1 (6 bases). Trimming removed 4 bases at V and 4 bases at J, with 9 bases between. This CDR3 has 12 amino acids. Germline CDR1 SGDLS, CDR2 YYNGEE.

There are a few counts of this clone. V is TRBV5-1 and J is TRBJ2-1; D is unresolved. V was clipped by 0 bases and J by 2 bases, with 6 bases between them. Germline-derived CDR1 and CDR2 are SGHRS and YFSETQ. The CDR3 loop spans 14 amino acids. The CDR3 protein is CASSLEEPYNEQFF. In DNA, the CDR3 is TGCGCCAGCAGCTTGGAGGAACCCTACAATGAGCAGTTCTTC.

This clone was seen only a few times. This chain links TRBV4-3 with TRBJ2-7, with a tentative D call TRBD1 (5 bases). The CDR3 totals 14 residues. Germline values: CDR1 LGHNA, CDR2 YSLEER. Trimming cost V 3 bases and J 9 bases, with 18 bases left between them. The CDR3 protein is CASSHVGAPDGQYF. The DNA of the CDR3 is TGCGCCAGCAGCCACGTTGGGGCCCCAGACGGGCAGTACTTC.